The 19 T cell receptor beta chains reported below all come from one sample, sequenced in a study of T cells after yellow fever vaccination. TCRdb ran MiXCR on the 5' RACE reads and lists one entry per CDR3 protein. The top ten clones hold roughly 33% of a sample with roughly 74,000 distinct CDR3 sequences, approximately 7% of them seen once. This sample comprised CD8+ T cells sorted from PBMCs, obtained 5 to 6 days after the first yellow fever vaccination. The receptor set was obtained from a young man who received the YFV17D yellow fever vaccine.

This clonotype was recorded at least ten times. The chain is built from TRBV4-3 and TRBJ1-1; a possible D gene is TRBD1 (5 bases). V lost 0 bases and J lost 10, with 15 bases in between. The CDR3 loop spans 14 amino acids. From germline, CDR1 is LGHNA and CDR2 YSLEER. CDR3 DNA: TGCGCCAGCAGCCAAGATCTAGGGGCCACGGGAGCTTTCTTT. Its protein is CASSQDLGATGAFF.

The table lists this clonotype with many counts. For the CDR3, the DNA is TGTGCCAGCAGAAACTCCAGGGACGGGGAGCTGTTTTTT. Its protein is CASRNSRDGELFF. The J gene is TRBJ2-2, the V gene TRBV6-5; tentative D call: TRBD1 (5 bases). Trimming shortened V by 6 bases and J by 7 bases, and 12 bases separated the two germline ends. The CDR3 is 13 amino acids. Germline CDR1 reads MNHEY; CDR2 reads SVGAGI.

This clonotype has just a few counts. The chain uses TRBV24-1 and TRBJ1-3, with D hard to call. The CDR3 consists of 15 residues. Looked up from germline, CDR1 is KGHDR and CDR2 is SFDVKD. Trimming cost V 12 bases and J 0 bases, with 17 bases left between them. Here the CDR3 DNA reads TGTGCCCGAGCCGTTCCCGGTCGCTCTGGAAACACCATATATTTT. It encodes CARAVPGRSGNTIYF.

The CDR3 region is CASRLIGQDEYTGELFF. The DNA of the CDR3 is TGTGCCAGCAGACTAATCGGGCAAGATGAATACACCGGGGAGCTGTTTTTT. The chain recombines TRBV4-2 with TRBJ2-2; D is unclear. Germline lookup yields CDR1 LGHNA and CDR2 YNFKEQ. There are 17 residues in the CDR3. The V gene lost 6 bases and the J gene lost 3 bases, with 20 bases spanning the gap.

The V gene is TRBV29-1, the J gene TRBJ2-2; TRBD1 might be the D (6 bases). Trimming removed 8 bases from V and 6 bases from J, with 13 bases in between. The CDR3 loop spans 12 amino acids. The germline gives CDR1 SQVTM, CDR2 ANQGSEA. DNA of the CDR3: TGCAGCACTCTTGGGGGCGCCGGGGAGCTGTTTTTT. Translated: CSTLGGAGELFF.

This clonotype was counted only a few times. The chain carries TRBV7-6 and TRBJ1-1, with D maybe TRBD1 (5 bases). The CDR3 spans 13 residues. Trimming shortened V by 5 bases and J by 5 bases, and 12 bases separated the two germline ends. The germline V gene encodes CDR1 SGHVS and CDR2 FNYEAQ. The CDR3 DNA sequence: TGTGCCAGCAGCCTCAGGGAGATGACTGAAGCTTTCTTT. This translates into CASSLREMTEAFF.

This clonotype was counted many times. This chain links TRBV11-2 with TRBJ2-3; tentatively, D is TRBD1 or TRBD2 (5 bases each). Trimming shortened V by 7 bases and J by 13 bases, and 18 bases separated the two germline ends. CDR1 is SGHAT and CDR2 is FQNNGV in the germline V gene. The CDR3 spans 12 residues. CDR3 DNA sequence: TGTGCCAGCACCCCCCGGGGCTATCCCAAGTATTTT. It specifies CASTPRGYPKYF.

This clonotype has more than one count but fewer than ten. This chain uses TRBV7-9 with TRBJ2-6, with TRBD1 matching 7 bases. After removal of 1 base from V and 4 bases from J, the junction contained 4 bases not matched to a gene. This CDR3 contains 16 residues. Germline V gene sequence: CDR1 SEHNR, CDR2 FQNEAQ (reference sequence). The DNA for the CDR3 is TGTGCCAGCAGCTTAGTCGACAGGGCCGGGGCCAACGTCCTGACTTTC. This gives the protein CASSLVDRAGANVLTF.

This clonotype was found many times. The chain uses TRBV5-1 and TRBJ1-2, with D possibly TRBD1 on 6 matching bases. The CDR3 has 13 residues. V was clipped by 1 base and J by 12 bases, with 16 bases between them. Per germline, CDR1 SGHRS and CDR2 YFSETQ. The CDR3 loop is CASSLRGHTGNTF. CDR3 nucleotides: TGCGCCAGCAGCTTGAGGGGACACACCGGGAACACCTTC.

There are many counts of this clonotype. V usage is TRBV3-1 and J usage is TRBJ2-1, with TRBD2 matching over 10 bases. The CDR3 has 16 residues. The V gene end was trimmed by 0 bases and the J gene end by 7 bases; junction bases not matched to a gene: 6. Germline lookup yields CDR1 LGHDT and CDR2 YNNKEL (reference sequence). The CDR3 here is CASSQDSGGLMNEQFF. The CDR3 nucleotides read TGTGCCAGCAGCCAAGATAGCGGGGGGCTAATGAATGAGCAGTTCTTC.

Here the CDR3 reads CSARLDRVTGELFF. The DNA of the CDR3 is TGCAGTGCTAGACTGGACAGGGTGACCGGGGAGCTGTTTTTT. The genes are TRBV20-1 and TRBJ2-2; TRBD1 matches 8 bases. Germline CDR1 and CDR2: DFQATT and SNEGSKA (reference sequence). Trimming took 2 bases from V and 5 from J; bases not matched to a gene: 4. CDR3 length: 14 residues.

This clonotype was seen ten or more times. V is TRBV11-1 and J is TRBJ2-3, with 9 bases aligning to TRBD2. CDR3 length: 18 residues. With V trimmed by 3 bases and J by 0 bases, 10 bases remained unmatched. CDR1 and CDR2 from the germline V gene are SGHAT and FQDESV (reference sequence). As DNA, the CDR3 is TGTGCCAGCAGCTTTTGGCTAGCGGGGACCACTAGCACAGATACGCAGTATTTT. Protein: CASSFWLAGTTSTDTQYF.

The gene calls are TRBV11-2 and TRBJ2-3; D possibly corresponds to TRBD1 (6 bases). Trimming removed 1 base from V and 0 bases from J, with 17 bases in between. The germline V gene has CDR1 SGHAT and CDR2 FQNNGV. This CDR3 comprises 18 residues. CDR3 sequence reads: CASSLGGPGHPSTDTQYF. Written as DNA, the CDR3 is TGTGCCAGCAGCTTAGGGGGCCCGGGACACCCTAGCACAGATACGCAGTATTTT. The entire variable domain, with the rest obtained from reference TRBV11-2 and TRBJ2-3, is as follows: EAGVAQSPRYKIIEKRQSVAFWCNPISGHATLYWYQQILGQGPKLLIQFQNNGVVDDSQLPKDRFSAERLKGVDSTLKIQPAKLEDSAVYLCASSLGGPGHPSTDTQYFGPGTRLTVL.

This clonotype was detected only a few times. The chain combines TRBV6-5 with TRBJ2-1; 8 nucleotides match TRBD2. Looked up from germline, CDR1 is MNHEY and CDR2 is SVGAGI. CDR3 length: 13 amino acids. V lost 2 bases to trimming and J lost 15 bases; unmatched junction nucleotides: 9. The CDR3 nucleotides read TGTGCCAGCAGTTACGGAGGCGGGGGGCCCCTGTTCTTC. Translating it yields CASSYGGGGPLFF.

This clonotype was counted many times. The rearrangement links TRBV28 to TRBJ2-7, with D hard to call. CDR1 and CDR2 (germline): MDHEN, SYDVKM. Trimming removed 5 bases from V and 0 bases from J, with 11 bases in between. CDR3 length: 14 amino acids. The chain's CDR3 is CASSPYPDSYEQYF. The CDR3 nucleotides read TGTGCCAGCAGTCCCTACCCCGACTCCTACGAGCAGTACTTC.

This clonotype appeared many times. One junction end does not reproduce the germline sequence, and a read error may be involved. V is TRBV15 and J is TRBJ1-5; 12 nucleotides line up with TRBD1. Germline V gives CDR1 LNHNV, CDR2 YYDKDF (reference sequence). This CDR3 has 15 residues. CDR3 amino acids: CATSRDRGQGAQVLF. The DNA of the CDR3 is TGTGCCACCAGCAGAGATCGGGGACAGGGGGCTCAGGTCCTTTTT.

The V call is TRBV12-3 or TRBV12-4, the J call TRBJ2-5; D unresolved. Between the trimmed V and J ends, which lost 2 bases and 3 bases, there was a span of 16 bases. The length of the CDR3 is 16 residues. The CDR3 DNA reads TGTGCCAGCAGTTTAATGACCTCATCACGGGAAGAGACCCAGTACTTC. This gives the protein CASSLMTSSREETQYF.

The chain links TRBV7-6 to TRBJ2-7; no clear D gene. This CDR3 spans 15 amino acids. Per germline, CDR1 SGHVS and CDR2 FNYEAQ. V was clipped by 1 base and J by 1 base, with 11 bases between them. CDR3 nucleotide sequence: TGTGCCAGCAGCTTAGACCGGCTGGCTTCCTACGAGCAGTACTTC. Amino acid sequence: CASSLDRLASYEQYF.

This clonotype has a handful of counts. The J gene is TRBJ1-5, the V gene TRBV2, with no clear D. This CDR3 has 12 amino acids. In germline, CDR1 is SNHLY, CDR2 FYNNEI. Between the trimmed V and J ends, which lost 10 bases and 1 base, there was a span of 8 bases. CDR3 amino acids: CATKTSNQPQHF. The DNA for the CDR3 is TGTGCCACCAAGACGAGCAATCAGCCCCAGCATTTT.